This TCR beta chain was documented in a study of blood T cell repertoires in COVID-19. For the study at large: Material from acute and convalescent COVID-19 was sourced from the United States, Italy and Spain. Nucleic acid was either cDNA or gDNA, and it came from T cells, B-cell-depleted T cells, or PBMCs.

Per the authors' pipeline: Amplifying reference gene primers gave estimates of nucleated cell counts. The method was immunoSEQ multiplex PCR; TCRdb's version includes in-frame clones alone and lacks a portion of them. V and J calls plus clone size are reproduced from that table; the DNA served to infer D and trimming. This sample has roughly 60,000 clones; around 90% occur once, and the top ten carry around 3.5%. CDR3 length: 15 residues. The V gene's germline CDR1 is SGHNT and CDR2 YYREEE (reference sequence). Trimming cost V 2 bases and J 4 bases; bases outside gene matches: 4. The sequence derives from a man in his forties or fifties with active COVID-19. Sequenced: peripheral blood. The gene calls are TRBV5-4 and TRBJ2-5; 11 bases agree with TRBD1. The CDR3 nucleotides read TGTGCCAGCAGCTTAGCCGGGACAGGGGGAGAGACCCAGTACTTC. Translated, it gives CASSLAGTGGETQYF. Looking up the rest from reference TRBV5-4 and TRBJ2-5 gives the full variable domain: ETGVTQSPTHLIKTRGQQVTLRCSSQSGHNTVSWYQQALGQGPQFIFQYYREEENGRGNFPPRFSGLQFPNYSSELNVNALELDDSALYLCASSLAGTGGETQYFGPGTRLLVL.